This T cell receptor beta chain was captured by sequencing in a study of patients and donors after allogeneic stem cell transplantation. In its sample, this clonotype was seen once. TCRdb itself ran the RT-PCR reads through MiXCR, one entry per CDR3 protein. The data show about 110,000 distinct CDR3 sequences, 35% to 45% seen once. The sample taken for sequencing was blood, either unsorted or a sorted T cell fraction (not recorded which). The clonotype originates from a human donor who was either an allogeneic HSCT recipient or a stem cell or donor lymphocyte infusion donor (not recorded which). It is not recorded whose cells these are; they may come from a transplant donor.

The CDR3 loop reads CAWSDAWTSRNNEQFF. For the CDR3, the DNA is TGTGCCTGGAGTGATGCATGGACTAGCAGAAACAATGAGCAGTTCTTC. The chain links TRBV30 to TRBJ2-1, with TRBD2 identical over 8 bases. Trimming took 1 base from V and 5 from J; bases not matched to a gene: 10. CDR1 is GTSNPN and CDR2 is SVGIG in the germline V gene (reference sequence). The CDR3 covers 16 residues. The full variable domain, rest sourced from reference TRBV30 and TRBJ2-1, is SQTIHQWPATLVQPVGSPLSLECTVEGTSNPNLYWYRQAAGRGLQLLFYSVGIGQISSEVPQNLSASRPQDRQFILSSKKLLLSDSGFYLCAWSDAWTSRNNEQFFGPGTRLTVL.